This is a list of T cell receptor beta chains from one sample in a study of OX40 agonist ivuxolimab in advanced cancers. Produced via immunoSEQ multiplex PCR; TCRdb's table is partial and in-frame only. This sample yields about 82,000 clones, of which roughly 92% are seen a single time; 0.65% belongs to the top ten. The sample in question was CD4+ or CD8+ T cells sorted from blood, obtained in a trial of the OX40 agonist ivuxolimab. These receptors all stem from an adult with an advanced solid tumor such as melanoma, head and neck, liver or kidney cancer. CDR3s include the opening cysteine and the closing phenylalanine or tryptophan. D genes are given only for firm matches. Not every row has a clone size; where given, it reads once, few, many or a size class.

d_call	clone_size	v_call	j_call	cdr3_aa	cdr3_nt
TRBD1	.	TRBV14	TRBJ2-1	CASSQTGGYEQFF	TGTGCCAGCAGCCAAACAGGGGGCTATGAGCAGTTCTTC
.	.	TRBV18	TRBJ2-6	CASSLQGEAGANVLTF	TGTGCCAGCTCACTCCAGGGAGAGGCTGGGGCCAACGTCCTGACTTTC
TRBD1	.	TRBV6-1	TRBJ1-2	CASTKTQGIDGYTF	TGTGCCAGCACTAAGACACAGGGGATCGATGGCTACACCTTC
TRBD2	.	TRBV19	TRBJ2-2	CASSKSGRAHTGELFF	TGTGCCAGTAGTAAGAGCGGGAGGGCCCACACCGGGGAGCTGTTTTTT
TRBD1	once	TRBV18	TRBJ1-5	CASSQWTGTNQPQHF	TGTGCCAGCTCGCAGTGGACAGGAACAAATCAGCCCCAGCATTTT
.	.	TRBV29-1	TRBJ1-5	CSAGYSNQPQHF	TGCAGCGCCGGTTATAGCAATCAGCCCCAGCATTTT
.	.	TRBV7-2	TRBJ1-1	CASSLVGTAEAFF	TGTGCCAGCAGCTTAGTAGGGACCGCTGAAGCTTTCTTT
TRBD2	.	TRBV13	TRBJ2-5	CASSLRDYAGETQYF	TGTGCCAGCAGCTTGCGGGACTATGCTGGAGAGACCCAGTACTTC
TRBD2	.	TRBV5-8	TRBJ2-1	CASSLTFSGSLGNEQFF	TGTGCCAGCAGCTTGACCTTTAGCGGGAGCCTGGGAAATGAGCAGTTCTTC
.	.	TRBV11-2	TRBJ1-6	CASSLSRVGSPLHF	TGTGCCAGCAGCTTAAGCAGGGTGGGTTCACCCCTCCACTTT
.	.	TRBV30	TRBJ1-5	CAWSDSTGRWGNQPQHF	TGTGCCTGGAGTGATTCCACAGGGCGCTGGGGCAATCAGCCCCAGCATTTT
.	.	TRBV5-6	TRBJ2-7	CASSLAGVPEQYF	TGTGCCAGCAGCTTGGCGGGAGTGCCCGAGCAGTACTTC
.	.	TRBV30	TRBJ2-1	CAWSGLSDEQFF	TGTGCCTGGAGTGGGCTTAGCGATGAGCAGTTCTTC
.	.	TRBV21-1	TRBJ2-3	CASSKKAGEADTQYF	TGTGCCAGCAGCAAAAAAGCGGGAGAAGCAGATACGCAGTATTTT
.	.	TRBV5-4	TRBJ2-1	CASSSGGSSSYNEQFF	TGTGCCAGCAGCTCGGGGGGCAGTAGCTCCTACAATGAGCAGTTCTTC
.	.	TRBV7-9	TRBJ1-2	CASSLGFNYGYTF	TGTGCCAGCAGCTTAGGCTTTAACTATGGCTACACCTTC
.	once	TRBV6-4	TRBJ1-5	CASSEGEGQPQHF	TGTGCCAGCAGTGAAGGGGAGGGTCAGCCCCAGCATTTT
.	.	TRBV25-1	TRBJ1-6	CASRPGTNSPLHF	TGTGCCAGCAGGCCCGGGACTAATTCACCCCTCCACTTT
.	.	TRBV27	TRBJ2-7	CASRRTPSGEQYF	TGTGCCAGCAGGAGGACGCCCTCGGGCGAGCAGTACTTC
TRBD2	.	TRBV11-3	TRBJ2-5	CASRQGLAGEGETQYF	TGTGCCAGCAGACAGGGACTAGCGGGAGAGGGGGAGACCCAGTACTTC
TRBD1	.	TRBV30	TRBJ1-2	CAWAQGAGYGYTF	TGTGCCTGGGCACAGGGGGCAGGGTATGGCTACACCTTC
.	.	TRBV25-1	TRBJ2-5	CASSGGGLTQYF	TGTGCCAGCAGTGGGGGCGGACTTACCCAGTACTTC
.	.	TRBV15	TRBJ2-3	CATRHTQITDTQYF	TGTGCCACCAGGCATACTCAGATCACAGATACGCAGTATTTT
.	.	TRBV29-1	TRBJ2-2	CSAGGGGGTGELFF	TGCAGCGCCGGAGGGGGAGGCGGCACCGGGGAGCTGTTTTTT
.	.	TRBV2	TRBJ2-7	CASTTTGTGIYEQYF	TGTGCCAGCACCACGACCGGGACTGGAATCTACGAGCAGTACTTC
TRBD2	once	TRBV2	TRBJ2-2	CASRRTSGDQGGELFF	TGTGCCAGCAGAAGGACTAGCGGGGACCAGGGCGGGGAGCTGTTTTTT
.	.	TRBV11-2	TRBJ2-2	CASSLDLGRGGTGELFF	TGTGCCAGCAGCTTAGATCTTGGCAGGGGTGGTACCGGGGAGCTGTTTTTT
TRBD1	.	TRBV30	TRBJ1-5	CAWSVGQGGNQPQHF	TGTGCCTGGAGTGTAGGGCAGGGGGGCAATCAGCCCCAGCATTTT
.	.	TRBV27	TRBJ1-4	CASRSKLWASNEKLFF	TGTGCCAGCAGGTCAAAACTTTGGGCCTCTAATGAAAAACTGTTTTTT
TRBD2	.	TRBV27	TRBJ2-1	CASSLSGTSGGEQFF	TGTGCCAGCAGTTTATCCGGGACTAGCGGCGGTGAGCAGTTCTTC
TRBD1	once	TRBV6-5	TRBJ1-1	CASSFQGAGTEAFF	TGTGCCAGCAGTTTCCAGGGGGCCGGCACTGAAGCTTTCTTT
.	.	TRBV19	TRBJ1-2	CASNQGQYGYTF	TGTGCCAGTAACCAGGGCCAATATGGCTACACCTTC
.	.	TRBV2	TRBJ1-6	CASRDRGPSSYNSPLHF	TGTGCCAGCAGGGACCGGGGCCCTAGCTCCTATAATTCACCCCTCCACTTT
.	.	TRBV7-9	TRBJ1-4	CASSFPTGREKLFF	TGTGCCAGCAGCTTCCCTACCGGCCGGGAAAAACTGTTTTTT
TRBD2	.	TRBV19	TRBJ2-3	CASSALTAGGVDTQYF	TGTGCCAGTAGTGCACTGACAGCGGGAGGGGTGGATACGCAGTATTTT
.	.	TRBV10-1	TRBJ2-3	CASSESPGENPTDTQYF	TGCGCCAGCAGTGAGTCGCCGGGGGAGAACCCCACAGATACGCAGTATTTT
TRBD2	few	TRBV6-5	TRBJ2-1	CASRKSGRAYNEQFF	TGTGCCAGCAGGAAAAGCGGGAGGGCCTACAATGAGCAGTTCTTC
.	few	TRBV9	TRBJ2-7	CASSVGPETAYEQYF	TGTGCCAGCAGCGTAGGCCCGGAAACCGCCTACGAGCAGTACTTC
.	.	TRBV19	TRBJ1-4	CASSPTATNEKLFF	TGTGCCAGTAGTCCCACGGCAACTAATGAAAAACTGTTTTTT
TRBD1	.	TRBV19	TRBJ2-7	CASSIFGQGDEQYF	TGTGCCAGTAGTATTTTCGGACAGGGCGACGAGCAGTACTTC
TRBD1	.	TRBV19	TRBJ2-7	CASSRQGVAREQYF	TGTGCCAGTAGTCGACAGGGGGTTGCCCGCGAGCAGTACTTC